These 20 T cell receptor beta chains were all obtained from the same sample, sequenced in a study of read filtering for tumor transcriptome and immune sequencing. This library used about 400 ng RNA and molecular barcoded adaptors spanning alpha/delta and beta/gamma chains. TCRdb analysed the reads with MiXCR anew, one entry per CDR3 protein. The data hold under 150,000 distinct CDR3 sequences, with roughly 13% observed a single time. The sample taken for sequencing was a population of CD138-negative cells sorted from bone marrow. The source of these receptors is a donor at least 40 years old with multiple myeloma.

This clonotype was observed a handful of times. Being one base from a much bigger clone, this may be a read error. This chain joins TRBV5-1 and TRBJ2-2; no clear D gene. In germline, CDR1 is SGHRS, CDR2 YFSETQ. The length of the CDR3 is 16 residues. V lost 7 bases and J 3 bases, leaving 19 bases between the germline ends. CDR3: CASGPTRNSYTGELFF. The CDR3 region has the DNA TGCGCCAGCGGACCGACTCGGAACTCCTACACCGGGGAGCTGTTTTTT.

This rearrangement joins TRBV5-6 to TRBJ2-7; 7 positions agree with TRBD2. Per the germline V gene, CDR1 is SGHDT and CDR2 is YYEEEE. The CDR3 spans 14 residues. Unmatched junction bases numbered 7, after V lost 2 bases and J lost 5 bases. CDR3 region: CASSLREALHEQYF. In nucleotides, the CDR3 is TGTGCCAGCAGCTTACGGGAGGCCCTTCACGAGCAGTACTTC.

This clonotype was picked up a small number of times. This sequence may be a read error, since a much larger clone differs from it by one base. The CDR3 does not close with the conserved phenylalanine or tryptophan, likely indicating a read error. The chain couples TRBV3-1 to TRBJ2-2; D may match TRBD1 or TRBD2 (5 bases each). V lost 7 bases, J lost 2 bases, and 11 bases lay in between. The length of the CDR3 is 14 residues. Germline lookup yields CDR1 LGHDT and CDR2 YNNKEL (reference sequence). The chain's CDR3 is CASNWGYNTGELFV. DNA of the CDR3: TGTGCCAGCAACTGGGGGTATAACACCGGGGAGCTGTTTGTT.

This clonotype showed up many times. CDR3 in DNA: TGTGCCAGCAGTTACCCCGGGCTGGGAGAGACCCAGTACTTC. Its protein product is CASSYPGLGETQYF. The chain carries TRBV6-6 and TRBJ2-5; the D is unclear. Germline-derived CDR1 and CDR2 are MNHNY and SVGAGI (reference sequence). The CDR3 loop spans 14 amino acids. With 2 bases removed from V and 4 bases from J, the gap between germline ends came to 11 bases.

As concerns this clonotype: It may be a read error: a sequence one base away is much more abundant. The V call is TRBV7-2, the J call TRBJ1-2; 8 bases align to TRBD1. Germline lookup yields CDR1 SGHTA and CDR2 FQGNSA. The CDR3 is made up of 14 amino acids. V trimming: 1 base; J trimming: 7 bases; junction bases outside the gene matches: 5. CDR3: CASSLVAGGTGYTF. The CDR3 DNA reads as TGTGCCAGCAGCTTAGTTGCAGGGGGCACTGGCTACACCTTC.

This clonotype was detected ten times or more. The CDR3 loop reads CASSYPRGVAGGGNEQFF. DNA for the CDR3: TGTGCCAGCAGTTACCCGCGAGGGGTAGCGGGAGGAGGTAATGAGCAGTTCTTC. The J gene is TRBJ2-1, the V gene TRBV6-2 or TRBV6-3; 10 bases are shared with TRBD2. CDR1 MNHEY and CDR2 SVGEGT come from the germline V gene. V shed 2 bases and J 7 bases; nucleotides not matched to a gene: 14. The CDR3 length is 18 residues.

This clonotype was seen many times. The chain joins TRBV2 to TRBJ1-1; TRBD1 matches 7 bases. CDR3 length: 14 amino acids. J lost 1 base, V lost 4 bases, and 3 bases had no gene match. Germline CDR1 SNHLY, CDR2 FYNNEI. The CDR3 reads CASSGRQGNTEAFF. DNA for the CDR3: TGTGCCAGCAGTGGCCGACAGGGGAACACTGAAGCTTTCTTT.

Many counts were recorded for this clonotype. The chain couples TRBV25-1 to TRBJ2-5; D not resolved. With 2 bases removed from V and 5 bases from J, the gap between germline ends came to 12 bases. The CDR3 has 14 amino acids. Germline assignment: CDR1 MGHDK and CDR2 SYGVNS. CDR3 protein: CASSEIPIPETQYF. The CDR3 DNA is TGTGCCAGCAGTGAAATTCCGATCCCGGAGACCCAGTACTTC.

This clonotype was detected ten times or more. This rearrangement joins TRBV7-9 to TRBJ1-5; the match to TRBD1 covers 9 bases. This CDR3 has 18 amino acids. CDR1 SEHNR and CDR2 FQNEAQ come from the germline V gene (reference sequence). V dropped 4 bases and J dropped 7; count of bases not matched to a gene: 17. The DNA for the CDR3 is TGTGCCAGCAGCTCGGTGGGGCCGGGACAGGGCATATTCCAGCCCCAGCATTTT. This translates into CASSSVGPGQGIFQPQHF. Full variable domain (rest looked up from reference TRBV7-9 and TRBJ1-5): DTGVSQNPRHKITKRGQNVTFRCDPISEHNRLYWYRQTLGQGPEFLTYFQNEAQLEKSRLLSDRFSAERPKGSFSTLEIQRTEQGDSAMYLCASSSVGPGQGIFQPQHFGDGTRLSIL.

This clonotype was seen ten or more times. Written as DNA, the CDR3 is TGTGCCAGCAGCCCGCTGGGACAGGGGGCCGGGGAGCTGTTTTTT. Translating gives CASSPLGQGAGELFF. The chain is built from TRBV5-4 and TRBJ2-2; 11 positions agree with TRBD1. Germline-derived CDR1 and CDR2 are SGHNT and YYREEE (reference sequence). Trimming cost V 4 bases and J 6 bases; bases outside gene matches: 5. This CDR3 is 15 amino acids long.

Worth noting for this clonotype: At one end the junction does not follow the germline gene, possibly because of a read error. The chain employs TRBV6-2 or TRBV6-3 and TRBJ2-1; D possibly uses TRBD1 or TRBD2 (5 bases each). CDR1 and CDR2 from the germline V gene are MNHEY and SVGEGT. This CDR3 spans 13 amino acids. The CDR3 DNA follows: TGTGCCAACAGTCCTCCCTGGGGGAATGAGCAGTTCTTC. This translates into CANSPPWGNEQFF.

This clonotype was counted many times. CDR3: CASSLVPTGSQETQYF. The CDR3, as DNA: TGTGCCAGCAGCTTAGTGCCTACAGGGAGCCAAGAGACCCAGTACTTC. This chain links TRBV11-3 with TRBJ2-5; a possible D gene is TRBD1 (6 bases). The V end was cut by 1 base, the J end by 1 base, with 13 bases between. The CDR3 totals 16 residues. Germline CDR1 SGHNT, CDR2 YENEEA.

In nucleotides, the CDR3 is TGTGCCAGCAGCCAAGGAGGCGCGGACCAAGGGGCCAATGAGCAGTTCTTC. Translating it yields CASSQGGADQGANEQFF. V usage is TRBV14 and J usage is TRBJ2-1; D is perhaps TRBD1 (5 bases). CDR3 length: 17 residues. Germline V lookup: CDR1 SGHDN, CDR2 FVKESK. The ends were cut back, 1 base at V and 6 bases at J, with 19 bases in the middle.

Note on this clonotype: One base away lies a much larger clone, so this may be a sequencing read error. This rearrangement joins TRBV6-5 to TRBJ2-7; 13 bases fit TRBD2. The V gene's germline CDR1 is MNHEY and CDR2 SVGAGI. This CDR3 has 15 amino acids. J gave up 3 bases and V 6 bases, and 5 bases lay outside the gene matches. In DNA, the CDR3 is TGTGCCAGCAGGGGGGGGACTAGCGGGAACTACGAGCAGTACTTC. It codes for CASRGGTSGNYEQYF.

This clonotype was observed many times. The V and J genes are TRBV7-9 and TRBJ2-3; tentatively, D is TRBD1 (7 bases). Germline CDR1 and CDR2: SEHNR and FQNEAQ (reference sequence). The CDR3 is made up of 17 amino acids. Trimming removed 8 bases at V and 3 bases at J, with 24 bases between. The CDR3 region has the DNA TGTGCCAGCCGCCCGACAGGGAGGTTTGACAGGACAGATACGCAGTATTTT. It encodes CASRPTGRFDRTDTQYF.

The sample holds many counts of this clonotype. The rearrangement uses TRBV20-1 and TRBJ2-7, with D hard to call. V was clipped by 2 bases and J by 2 bases, with 13 bases between them. The germline V gene encodes CDR1 DFQATT and CDR2 SNEGSKA (reference sequence). This CDR3 spans 14 amino acids. The CDR3 protein is CSARNPIGPYEQYF. The CDR3 coding sequence is TGCAGTGCTAGAAACCCCATCGGGCCCTACGAGCAGTACTTC.

This clonotype was detected a few times. This clone may be a read error of a much larger clone one base away. This chain joins TRBV5-1 and TRBJ2-1; D unclear. The germline CDR1 and CDR2 sequences are SGHRS and YFSETQ. Trimming cost V 2 bases and J 2 bases, with 11 bases left between them. The CDR3 sequence is 15 residues long. For the CDR3, the DNA is TGCGCCAGCAGCTTAGACATCAGCGCCTACAATGAGCAGTTCTTC. The encoded protein is CASSLDISAYNEQFF.

In its sample, this clonotype was seen many times. V and J are TRBV20-1 and TRBJ2-1; a weak D match, TRBD2 (5 bases). Trimming pared 5 bases from V and 0 bases from J, leaving 11 bases between. Germline V gene data show CDR1 as DFQATT and CDR2 as SNEGSKA (reference sequence). This CDR3 comprises 14 residues. The CDR3 nucleotides are TGCAGTGCTCGCCGGGATTTCTCCTACAATGAGCAGTTCTTC. Translating it yields CSARRDFSYNEQFF.

This clonotype was counted a single time. The J gene is TRBJ2-2, the V gene TRBV4-2; the D call may be TRBD1 or TRBD2 (6 bases each). The length of the CDR3 is 17 residues. The germline CDR1 and CDR2 sequences are LGHNA and YNFKEQ. V lost 1 base and J lost 4, with 16 bases in between. CDR3 region: CASSQGRRGQSTGELFF. Written as DNA, the CDR3 is TGTGCCAGCAGCCAAGGTCGACGGGGGCAAAGCACCGGGGAGCTGTTTTTT.

This clonotype showed up many times. J is TRBJ2-1 and V is TRBV11-1; 11 bases map to TRBD2. V was clipped by 7 bases and J by 4 bases; unmatched bases: 9. CDR1 and CDR2 (germline): SGHAT, FQDESV (reference sequence). This CDR3 spans 16 amino acids. The CDR3 nucleotides are TGTGCCAGCACCCCGGCGGGGACTAGCGGATACAATGAGCAGTTCTTC. This codes for CASTPAGTSGYNEQFF.